A single sample gave rise to the 21 T cell receptor beta chains below, sequenced in a study of T cell repertoires in cytomegalovirus infection. TCRdb ran MiXCR on the reads and lists one entry per CDR3 protein. The table has hundreds of thousands of distinct CDR3 sequences, roughly 46% seen once; the top ten hold roughly two fifths. Antigens for these TCRs are unknown. The source was cultured PBMCs, collected from culture after CMV antigen stimulation. These receptors all come from a human donor in good health (CMV status not recorded). Some clones in this sample may be carry-over from other donors' samples.

V is TRBV5-1 and J is TRBJ2-7; D is ambiguous. V shed 1 base and J shed 2 bases, with 13 bases lying between them. CDR1 is SGHRS, CDR2 YFSETQ, per germline. The CDR3 length is 15 residues. The CDR3 loop is CASSLLGLAAYEQYF. The CDR3 DNA follows: TGCGCCAGCAGCTTGTTGGGCCTTGCGGCCTACGAGCAGTACTTC. Supplemented by reference TRBV5-1 and TRBJ2-7, the full variable domain reads KAGVTQTPRYLIKTRGQQVTLSCSPISGHRSVSWYQQTPGQGLQFLFEYFSETQRNKGNFPGRFSGRQFSNSRSEMNVSTLELGDSALYLCASSLLGLAAYEQYFGPGTRLTVT.

The rearrangement joins TRBV12-3 or TRBV12-4 to TRBJ1-1; D is possibly TRBD1 (5 bases). The CDR3 loop spans 14 amino acids. V was pared by 7 bases and J by 0 bases, with 12 bases between. The CDR3 sequence is CASKVGDLNTEAFF. DNA for the CDR3: TGTGCCAGCAAGGTGGGGGACCTGAACACTGAAGCTTTCTTT.

This clonotype turned up a few times. J is TRBJ2-2 and V is TRBV7-2, with 7 bases matching TRBD1. The CDR3 is 15 residues long. The ends lost 5 bases at V and 5 bases at J; junction bases unmatched: 8. CDR1 and CDR2 from the germline V gene are SGHTA and FQGNSA. The CDR3 bases are TGTGCCAGCAGCGTTCGTGACAGGGTTACCGGGGAGCTGTTTTTT. Its translation: CASSVRDRVTGELFF.

This clonotype showed up just a few times. This rearrangement joins TRBV7-9 to TRBJ2-3; TRBD1 agrees at 9 bases. J was trimmed by 2 bases and V by 5 bases; bases with no gene match: 5. The germline CDR1 and CDR2 sequences are SEHNR and FQNEAQ (reference sequence). The CDR3 length is 15 residues. This CDR3 reads CASSEGQGATDTQYF. CDR3 DNA sequence: TGTGCCAGCAGCGAGGGACAGGGAGCCACAGATACGCAGTATTTT.

The chain couples TRBV7-2 to TRBJ2-2, with unresolved D. Per germline, CDR1 SGHTA and CDR2 FQGNSA. This CDR3 spans 13 amino acids. Trimming pared 2 bases from V and 5 bases from J, leaving 6 bases between. The CDR3 sequence: CASSLTETGELFF. Here the CDR3 DNA reads TGTGCCAGCAGCTTAACAGAGACCGGGGAGCTGTTTTTT.

This clonotype was detected only a few times. This sequence joins TRBV7-6 and TRBJ1-5; D might be TRBD1 (6 bases). CDR1 and CDR2 from the germline V gene are SGHVS and FNYEAQ. CDR3 length equals 18 residues. V shed 4 bases and J shed 2 bases, with 21 bases lying between them. CDR3 sequence (DNA): TGTGCCAGCAGCTCGCTGAATGCAAACAGGGCTGGCAATCAGCCCCAGCATTTT. Protein sequence: CASSSLNANRAGNQPQHF.

This clonotype appeared a few times. The chain is built from TRBV7-2 and TRBJ2-5; tentative D call: TRBD1 (6 bases). V was clipped by 5 bases and J by 3 bases, with 13 bases between them. The germline V gene has CDR1 SGHTA and CDR2 FQGNSA. The CDR3 is 14 residues long. The DNA for the CDR3 is TGTGCCAGCAGCACCCGGACAGCCGAAGAGACCCAGTACTTC. It yields the protein CASSTRTAEETQYF.

This clonotype was recorded a few times. The chain carries TRBV20-1 and TRBJ2-7; 9 bases agree with TRBD1. From germline, CDR1 is DFQATT and CDR2 SNEGSKA (reference sequence). Trimming at V came to 4 bases and at J to 2 bases, leaving 9 bases not matched to a gene. This CDR3 spans 15 amino acids. The CDR3 DNA reads TGCAGTGCTAAGATGCGTTGGGACAGGGCCTACGAGCAGTACTTC. This codes for CSAKMRWDRAYEQYF.

The chain couples TRBV28 to TRBJ1-2; D is undetermined. This CDR3 comprises 11 residues. Trimming removed 2 bases at V and 6 bases at J, with 4 bases between. Germline loops: CDR1 MDHEN, CDR2 SYDVKM. CDR3 coding DNA: TGTGCCAGCAGTTTAACCCATGGCTACACCTTC. Protein: CASSLTHGYTF.

This clonotype was picked up a small number of times. The genes are TRBV5-4 and TRBJ1-4; D perhaps matches TRBD1 (6 bases). Trimming took off 4 bases at V and 8 bases at J, with 21 bases between the two ends. This CDR3 is built from 16 residues. CDR1 is SGHNT and CDR2 is YYREEE in the germline V gene (reference sequence). This CDR3 reads CASSRGGVQAGEKLFF. The CDR3 DNA reads as TGTGCCAGCAGCAGAGGGGGGGTGCAGGCGGGGGAAAAACTGTTTTTT.

Concerning this clonotype itself: Germline is not matched at one junction end, which may reflect a read error. The chain links TRBV10-3 to TRBJ2-1; D may be TRBD1 (6 bases). Germline V gene data show CDR1 as ENHRY and CDR2 as SYGVKD. This CDR3 has 15 residues. CDR3 nucleotides: TGTGCCATCAGTGAGGGACAGAGCCTAAACAAAGAGCAGTTCTTC. Translation gives CAISEGQSLNKEQFF.

This chain uses TRBV5-4 with TRBJ2-5, with TRBD1 matching 10 bases. This CDR3 comprises 14 residues. CDR1 and CDR2 (germline): SGHNT, YYREEE (reference sequence). V was clipped by 3 bases and J by 5 bases; unmatched bases: 4. CDR3 DNA: TGTGCCAGCAGCTCCCGGGGACAGGGGGAGACCCAGTACTTC. Protein: CASSSRGQGETQYF.

This clonotype came up a few times. The chain has TRBV11-2 and TRBJ2-5, with TRBD2 matching over 9 bases. The junction had 3 bases not matched to a gene; V was cut back by 5 bases and J by 5 bases. The CDR3 loop spans 13 amino acids. Germline-derived CDR1 and CDR2 are SGHAT and FQNNGV. The CDR3 DNA is TGTGCCAGCAGCCGGACTAGCGACGAGACCCAGTACTTC. This translates into CASSRTSDETQYF.

This clonotype was found a few times. This chain links TRBV20-1 with TRBJ2-3, with 8 bases lining up with TRBD2. This CDR3 contains 14 residues. Germline assignment: CDR1 DFQATT and CDR2 SNEGSKA (reference sequence). V dropped 4 bases and J dropped 4; count of bases not matched to a gene: 7. The CDR3 DNA is TGCAGTGCTATCCTTAGCGGGGTTCCAGATACGCAGTATTTT. Protein product: CSAILSGVPDTQYF.

The sample holds a few counts of this clonotype. This chain connects TRBV27 to TRBJ1-1, with D unclear. V was cut by 2 bases and J by 7 bases, with 11 bases left in between. The CDR3 consists of 13 residues. The germline V gene encodes CDR1 MNHEY and CDR2 SMNVEV (reference sequence). The CDR3 DNA is TGTGCCAGCAGTTTAAGGGCAGGTTTTGAAGCTTTCTTT. This codes for CASSLRAGFEAFF.

Worth noting for this clonotype: An end of the junction does not agree with germline; a read error may underlie this. The chain combines TRBV5-3 with TRBJ2-1, with no clear D. TRBV5-3 is flagged as an ORF with uncertain function. The CDR3 consists of 15 residues. This CDR3 is CASSLGWSSYNEQFF. The CDR3 DNA reads TGTGCCAGCAGCTTGGGGTGGAGCTCCTACAATGAGCAGTTCTTC.

The V and J genes are TRBV19 and TRBJ2-7; no clear D gene. The V and J ends lost 9 bases and 5 bases respectively, with 17 bases between them. Germline CDR1 is LNHDA and CDR2 is SQIVND (reference sequence). The CDR3 loop spans 13 amino acids. The CDR3 protein is CARRLRAPHEQYF. For the CDR3, the DNA is TGTGCCAGACGACTTCGGGCCCCCCACGAGCAGTACTTC.

This clonotype has more than one count but fewer than ten. V and J are TRBV7-2 and TRBJ2-1; 15 positions match TRBD2. CDR3 length equals 18 residues. CDR1 and CDR2 (germline): SGHTA, FQGNSA. The V and J ends lost 1 base and 4 bases, in that order; junction bases with no gene match: 5. The CDR3 protein is CASSLEGLAGGIYNEQFF. The CDR3 coding sequence is TGTGCCAGCAGCTTAGAGGGACTAGCGGGGGGTATTTACAATGAGCAGTTCTTC.

This chain uses TRBV6-1 with TRBJ2-7, with D possibly called TRBD1 or TRBD2 (6 bases each). V was shortened by 5 bases and J by 4 bases, with 21 bases between the two germline ends. Germline assignment: CDR1 MNHNS and CDR2 SASEGT. This CDR3 is 16 amino acids long. The CDR3 nucleotides read TGTGCCAGCAGTTATCAGCCCGGGGGCGGTTTGTACGAGCAGTACTTC. This translates into CASSYQPGGGLYEQYF.

CDR3 in DNA: TGTGCCAGCAGTGAAAGAGGGGGCAAACTCCGCACAGATACGCAGTATTTT. This encodes CASSERGGKLRTDTQYF. This chain links TRBV12-3 or TRBV12-4 with TRBJ2-3, with 7 positions matching TRBD1. The CDR3 has 17 residues. After removal of 5 bases from V and 1 base from J, the junction contained 12 bases not matched to a gene.

The chain joins TRBV7-2 to TRBJ2-1; a possible D gene is TRBD2 (7 bases). Trimming took off 5 bases at V and 9 bases at J, with 11 bases between the two ends. CDR3 length: 12 amino acids. The germline V gene has CDR1 SGHTA and CDR2 FQGNSA. The CDR3 here is CASSNREGEQFF. CDR3 coding DNA: TGTGCCAGCAGCAACAGGGAGGGTGAGCAGTTCTTC.